These 12 T cell receptor beta chains were all obtained from the same sample, sequenced in a study of cytomegalovirus exposure and HLA in healthy donors. 60 Vbeta and 13 Jbeta primers were used in PCR. Produced via immunoSEQ multiplex PCR; TCRdb's table is partial and in-frame only. The table has about 85,000 clones, approximately 80% seen once. The sample taken for sequencing was PBMCs. The receptors stem from a woman aged 45-65 years in good health and CMV-seropositive.

The chain uses TRBV29-1 and TRBJ1-2; 12 positions match TRBD1. The germline gives CDR1 SQVTM, CDR2 ANQGSEA. CDR3 size: 15 residues. J gave up 4 bases and V 4 bases, and 7 bases lay outside the gene matches. This CDR3 reads CSVGGTGGAGYGYTF. The CDR3 DNA follows: TGCAGCGTTGGAGGGACAGGGGGCGCTGGCTATGGCTACACCTTC.

The chain carries TRBV27 and TRBJ1-4, with D uncertain. CDR1 and CDR2 (germline): MNHEY, SMNVEV (reference sequence). The CDR3 contains 15 residues. Trimming left V 3 bases short and J 0 bases short, with 8 bases between. As DNA, the CDR3 is TGTGCCAGCAGTTTGGGCAGCTCAACTAATGAAAAACTGTTTTTT. This gives the protein CASSLGSSTNEKLFF.

This clone occurred a few times. The DNA of the CDR3 is TGTGCCAGCAGACTGACGGGGACAGGGGGCTCACCCCTCCACTTT. Residues: CASRLTGTGGSPLHF. This chain uses TRBV2 with TRBJ1-6; 12 bases fit TRBD1. This CDR3 comprises 15 residues. With V trimmed by 6 bases and J by 10 bases, 7 bases remained unmatched. Germline loops: CDR1 SNHLY, CDR2 FYNNEI.

The rearrangement joins TRBV6-1 to TRBJ2-1; unclear D gene. The V gene's germline CDR1 is MNHNS and CDR2 SASEGT. The CDR3 consists of 15 residues. V lost 6 bases to trimming and J lost 0 bases, with 12 bases between them. CDR3 loop: CASRVLTLSYNEQFF. CDR3 bases: TGTGCCAGCAGGGTCCTAACCCTCTCCTACAATGAGCAGTTCTTC.

About this clone: At one end, the junction sequence differs from germline, possibly due to a read error. The chain links TRBV7-9 to TRBJ2-5; D not resolved. Germline V gives CDR1 SEHNR, CDR2 FQNEAQ (reference sequence). This CDR3 is built from 17 residues. The CDR3 nucleotides read TGTTCCAGCAGCTACCCGAACGGTGAATGGTACCAAGAGACCCAGTACTTC. Translating gives CSSSYPNGEWYQETQYF.

In its sample, this clone was seen once. V usage is TRBV28 and J usage is TRBJ1-2; 7 positions match TRBD1. The CDR3 loop spans 13 amino acids. V lost 6 bases and J lost 2; bases outside the gene matches: 3. Looked up from germline, CDR1 is MDHEN and CDR2 is SYDVKM. The CDR3 sequence is CASSSQGNYGYTF. The CDR3 coding sequence is TGTGCCAGCAGCTCACAGGGGAACTATGGCTACACCTTC.

The chain uses TRBV2 and TRBJ1-5; 9 bases agree with TRBD1. The germline V gene encodes CDR1 SNHLY and CDR2 FYNNEI. The CDR3 sequence is 15 residues long. J was trimmed by 2 bases and V by 5 bases; bases with no gene match: 4. The CDR3 sequence is CASSMDRGRNQPQHF. Here the CDR3 DNA reads TGTGCCAGCAGTATGGACAGGGGACGCAATCAGCCCCAGCATTTT.

The V gene is TRBV7-9, the J gene TRBJ1-2; 8 bases fit TRBD1. The CDR3 runs to 17 residues. The ends lost 5 bases at V and 0 bases at J; junction bases unmatched: 11. Germline V lookup: CDR1 SEHNR, CDR2 FQNEAQ (reference sequence). The CDR3, as DNA: TGTGCCAGCAGCAAGGACAGGGAATTAATAGCTAACTATGGCTACACCTTC. Translation gives CASSKDRELIANYGYTF.

V is TRBV7-8 and J is TRBJ1-3, with D maybe TRBD1 (5 bases). Germline CDR1 reads SGHVS; CDR2 reads FQNEAQ. This CDR3 has 14 amino acids. Deletions cut 5 bases from V and 4 bases from J, with 12 bases between. The CDR3 region is CASSHGGEGNTIYF. The CDR3 nucleotides are TGTGCCAGCAGCCACGGGGGGGAAGGAAACACCATATATTTT.

The V gene is TRBV7-3, the J gene TRBJ2-2, with D possibly TRBD1 on 5 matching bases. From germline, CDR1 is SGHTA and CDR2 FQGTGA. The CDR3 runs 13 residues. V lost 5 bases, J lost 5 bases, and 9 bases lay in between. The CDR3 sequence is CASSRGATGELFF. The CDR3 nucleotides are TGTGCCAGCAGCAGGGGTGCAACCGGGGAGCTGTTTTTT.

V gene TRBV5-8 combines with J gene TRBJ1-1, with D tentatively TRBD1 (6 bases). The V end lost 2 bases, the J end lost 1 base, and 12 bases lay between the germline ends. This CDR3 comprises 15 residues. Germline values: CDR1 SGHTS, CDR2 YDEGEE. CDR3 protein: CASSFPGHQNTEAFF. The CDR3, as DNA: TGTGCCAGCAGCTTTCCGGGACACCAGAACACTGAAGCTTTCTTT.

The V gene is TRBV11-3, the J gene TRBJ1-1, with 11 bases matching TRBD1. The CDR3 consists of 15 residues. The V and J ends lost 7 bases and 5 bases, in that order; junction bases with no gene match: 9. The germline V gene encodes CDR1 SGHNT and CDR2 YENEEA. In DNA, the CDR3 is TGTGCCAGCAAACCTCCGGGACAGGGGGATACTGAAGCTTTCTTT. This codes for CASKPPGQGDTEAFF.